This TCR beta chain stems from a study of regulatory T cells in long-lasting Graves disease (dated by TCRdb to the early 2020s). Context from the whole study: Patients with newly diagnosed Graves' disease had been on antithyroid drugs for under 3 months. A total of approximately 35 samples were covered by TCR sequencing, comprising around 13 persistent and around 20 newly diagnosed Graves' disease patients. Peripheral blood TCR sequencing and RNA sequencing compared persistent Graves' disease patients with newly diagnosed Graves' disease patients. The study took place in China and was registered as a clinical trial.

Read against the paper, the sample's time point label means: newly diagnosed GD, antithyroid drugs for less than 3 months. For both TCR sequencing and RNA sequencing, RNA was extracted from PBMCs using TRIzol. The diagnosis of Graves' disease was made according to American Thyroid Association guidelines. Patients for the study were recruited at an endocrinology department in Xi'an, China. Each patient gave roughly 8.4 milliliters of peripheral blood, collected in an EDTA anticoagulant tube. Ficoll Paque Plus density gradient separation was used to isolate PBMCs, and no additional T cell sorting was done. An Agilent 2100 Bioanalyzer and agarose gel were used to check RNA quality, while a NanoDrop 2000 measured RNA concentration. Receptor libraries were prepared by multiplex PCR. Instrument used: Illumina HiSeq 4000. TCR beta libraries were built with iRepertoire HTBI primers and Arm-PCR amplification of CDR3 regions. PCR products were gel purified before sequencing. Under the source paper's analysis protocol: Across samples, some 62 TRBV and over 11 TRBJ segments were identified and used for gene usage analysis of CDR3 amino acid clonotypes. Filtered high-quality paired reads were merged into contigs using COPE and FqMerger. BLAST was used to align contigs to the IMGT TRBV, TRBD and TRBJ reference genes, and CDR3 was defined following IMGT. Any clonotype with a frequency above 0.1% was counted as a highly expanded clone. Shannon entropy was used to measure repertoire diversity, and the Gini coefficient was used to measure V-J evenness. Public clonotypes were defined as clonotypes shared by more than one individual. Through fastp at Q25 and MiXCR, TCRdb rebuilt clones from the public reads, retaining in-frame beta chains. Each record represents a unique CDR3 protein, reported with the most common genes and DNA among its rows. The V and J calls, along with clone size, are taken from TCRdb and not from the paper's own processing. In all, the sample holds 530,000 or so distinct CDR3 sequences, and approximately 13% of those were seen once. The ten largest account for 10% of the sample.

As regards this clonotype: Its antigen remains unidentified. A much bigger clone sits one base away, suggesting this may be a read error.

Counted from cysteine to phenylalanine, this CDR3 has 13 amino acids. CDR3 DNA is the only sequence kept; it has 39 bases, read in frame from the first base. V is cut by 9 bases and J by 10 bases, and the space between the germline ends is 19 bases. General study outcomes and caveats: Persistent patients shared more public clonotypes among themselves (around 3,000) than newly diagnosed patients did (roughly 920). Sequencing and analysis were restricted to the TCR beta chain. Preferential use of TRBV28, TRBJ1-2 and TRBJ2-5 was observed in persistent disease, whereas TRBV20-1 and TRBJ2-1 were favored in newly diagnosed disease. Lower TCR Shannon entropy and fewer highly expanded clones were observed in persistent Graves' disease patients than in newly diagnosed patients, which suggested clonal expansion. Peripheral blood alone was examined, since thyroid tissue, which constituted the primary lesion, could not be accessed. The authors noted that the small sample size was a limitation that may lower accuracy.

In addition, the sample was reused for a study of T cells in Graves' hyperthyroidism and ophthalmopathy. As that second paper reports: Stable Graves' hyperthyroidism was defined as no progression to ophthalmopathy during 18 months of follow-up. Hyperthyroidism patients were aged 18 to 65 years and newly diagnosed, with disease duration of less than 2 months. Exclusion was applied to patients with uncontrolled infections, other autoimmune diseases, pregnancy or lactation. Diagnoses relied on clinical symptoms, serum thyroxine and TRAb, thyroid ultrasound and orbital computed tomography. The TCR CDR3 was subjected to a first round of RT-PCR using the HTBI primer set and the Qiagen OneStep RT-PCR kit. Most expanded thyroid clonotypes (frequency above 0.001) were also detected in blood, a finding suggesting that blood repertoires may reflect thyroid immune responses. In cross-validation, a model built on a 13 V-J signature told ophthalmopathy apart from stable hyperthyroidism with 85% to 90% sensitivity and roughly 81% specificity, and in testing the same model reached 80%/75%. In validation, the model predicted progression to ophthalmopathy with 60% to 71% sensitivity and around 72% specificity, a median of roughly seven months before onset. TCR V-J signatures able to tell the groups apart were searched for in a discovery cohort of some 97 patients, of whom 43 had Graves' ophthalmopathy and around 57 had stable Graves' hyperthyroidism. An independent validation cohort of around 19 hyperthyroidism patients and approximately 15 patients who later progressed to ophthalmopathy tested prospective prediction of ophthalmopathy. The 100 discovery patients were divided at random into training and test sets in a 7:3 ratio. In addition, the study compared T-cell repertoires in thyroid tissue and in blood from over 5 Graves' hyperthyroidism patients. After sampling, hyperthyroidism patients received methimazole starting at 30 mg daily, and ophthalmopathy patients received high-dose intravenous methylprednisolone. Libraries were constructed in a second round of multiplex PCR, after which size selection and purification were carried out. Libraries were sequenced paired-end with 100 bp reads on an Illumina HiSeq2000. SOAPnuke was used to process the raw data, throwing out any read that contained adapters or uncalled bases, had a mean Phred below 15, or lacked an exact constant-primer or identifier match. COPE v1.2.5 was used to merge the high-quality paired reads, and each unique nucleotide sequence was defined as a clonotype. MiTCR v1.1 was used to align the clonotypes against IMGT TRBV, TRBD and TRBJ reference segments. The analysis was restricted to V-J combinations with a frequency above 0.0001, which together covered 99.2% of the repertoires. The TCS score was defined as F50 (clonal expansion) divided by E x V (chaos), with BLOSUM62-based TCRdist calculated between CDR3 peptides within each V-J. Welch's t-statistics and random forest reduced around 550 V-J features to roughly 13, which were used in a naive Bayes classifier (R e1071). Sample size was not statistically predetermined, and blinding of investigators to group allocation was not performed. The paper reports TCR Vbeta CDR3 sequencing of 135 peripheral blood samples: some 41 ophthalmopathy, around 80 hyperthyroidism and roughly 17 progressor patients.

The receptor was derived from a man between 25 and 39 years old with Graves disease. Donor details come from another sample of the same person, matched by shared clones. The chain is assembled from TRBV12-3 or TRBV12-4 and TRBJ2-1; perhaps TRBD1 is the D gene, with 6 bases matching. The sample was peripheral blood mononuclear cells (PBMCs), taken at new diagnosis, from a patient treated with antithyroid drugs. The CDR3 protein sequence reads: CASSDLTGYEQFF. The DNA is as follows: TGTGCCAGTAGCGATTTAACAGGGTACGAGCAGTTCTTC.